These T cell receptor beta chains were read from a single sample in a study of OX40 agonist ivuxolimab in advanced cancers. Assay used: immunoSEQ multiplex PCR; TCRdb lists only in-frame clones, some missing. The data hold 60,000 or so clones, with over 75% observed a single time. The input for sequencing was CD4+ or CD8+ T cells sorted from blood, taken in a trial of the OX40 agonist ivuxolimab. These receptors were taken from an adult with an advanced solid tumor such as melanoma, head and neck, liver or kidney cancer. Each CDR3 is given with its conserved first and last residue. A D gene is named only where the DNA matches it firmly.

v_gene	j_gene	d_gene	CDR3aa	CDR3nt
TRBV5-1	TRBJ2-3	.	CASSLVGGSTDTQYF	TGCGCCAGCAGCTTGGTCGGGGGAAGCACAGATACGCAGTATTTT
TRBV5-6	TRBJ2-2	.	CASSFLGRQDGELFF	TGTGCCAGCAGCTTTCTTGGACGTCAAGACGGGGAGCTGTTTTTT
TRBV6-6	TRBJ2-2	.	CASSYSGGHTGELFF	TGTGCCAGCAGTTACTCGGGGGGTCACACCGGGGAGCTGTTTTTT
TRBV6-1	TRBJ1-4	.	CASRWGRYEKLFF	TGTGCCAGCAGATGGGGCAGGTATGAAAAACTGTTTTTT
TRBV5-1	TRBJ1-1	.	CASSLGNSDEAFF	TGCGCCAGCAGCTTGGGTAACTCGGACGAAGCTTTCTTT
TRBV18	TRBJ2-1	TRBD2	CASSPRKTSGTPYNEQFF	TGTGCCAGCTCACCACGCAAGACGAGCGGGACCCCATACAATGAGCAGTTCTTC
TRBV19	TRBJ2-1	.	CASSIDPPNEQFF	TGTGCCAGTAGTATAGATCCCCCCAATGAGCAGTTCTTC
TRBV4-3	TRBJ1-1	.	CASSQVRGVKNTEAFF	TGCGCCAGCAGCCAAGTCCGGGGGGTGAAGAACACTGAAGCTTTCTTT
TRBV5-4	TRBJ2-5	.	CASSSPSANRETQYF	TGTGCCAGCAGCTCCCCGTCAGCGAATAGGGAGACCCAGTACTTC
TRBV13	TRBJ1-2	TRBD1	CASSPSMGQPSSGYTF	TGTGCCAGCAGTCCCTCGATGGGACAGCCTAGTAGTGGCTACACCTTC
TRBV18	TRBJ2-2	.	CASSLSGANTGELFF	TGTGCCAGCTCATTGAGCGGAGCGAACACCGGGGAGCTGTTTTTT
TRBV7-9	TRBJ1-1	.	CASSLRSGRGDTEAFF	TGTGCCAGCAGCTTAAGATCTGGTAGGGGAGACACTGAAGCTTTCTTT
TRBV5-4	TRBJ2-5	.	CASSLARETQYF	TGTGCCAGCAGCCTGGCAAGAGAGACCCAGTACTTC
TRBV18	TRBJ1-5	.	CASSPPVHQGQPQHF	TGTGCCAGCTCACCACCGGTTCATCAGGGTCAGCCCCAGCATTTT
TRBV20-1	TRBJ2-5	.	CSATRGETQYF	TGCAGTGCCACCAGGGGCGAGACCCAGTACTTC
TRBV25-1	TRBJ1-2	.	CASPWTWGPPIGYTF	TGTGCCAGCCCCTGGACTTGGGGCCCGCCTATTGGCTACACCTTC